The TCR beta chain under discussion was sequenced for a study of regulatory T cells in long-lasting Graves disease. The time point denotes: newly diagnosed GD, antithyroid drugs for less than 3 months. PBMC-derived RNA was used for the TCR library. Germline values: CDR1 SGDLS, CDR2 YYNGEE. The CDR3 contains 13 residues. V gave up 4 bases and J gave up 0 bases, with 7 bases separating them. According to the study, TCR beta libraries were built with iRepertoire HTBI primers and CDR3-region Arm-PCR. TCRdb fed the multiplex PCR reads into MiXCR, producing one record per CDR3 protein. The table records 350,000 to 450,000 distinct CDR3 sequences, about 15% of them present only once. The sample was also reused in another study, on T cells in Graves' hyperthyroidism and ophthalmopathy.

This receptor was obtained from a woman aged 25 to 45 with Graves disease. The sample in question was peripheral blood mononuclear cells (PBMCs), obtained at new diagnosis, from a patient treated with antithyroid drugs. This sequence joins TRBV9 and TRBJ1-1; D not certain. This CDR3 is CASSRTLNTEAFF. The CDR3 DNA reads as TGTGCCAGCAGCCGGACCCTGAACACTGAAGCTTTCTTT.